The 24 T cell receptor beta chains below all came from one sample that was sequenced in a study of identifying expanded T cells in peripheral blood. Sequencing used immunoSEQ multiplex PCR; TCRdb keeps in-frame clones, though not all of them. Seen here are 100,000 to 110,000 clones, 88% observed once, and the top ten hold about 5.9%. Sequencing input: blood. Receptor source: a person aged 18 to 75 in good health.

In DNA form, the CDR3 reads TGCGCCAGCAGCTTGGGGGACAGCTCTGGAAACACCATATATTTT. It translates to CASSLGDSSGNTIYF. The rearrangement uses TRBV5-1 and TRBJ1-3; TRBD1 aligns across 7 bases. The CDR3 is 15 amino acids. V dropped 0 bases and J dropped 0; count of bases not matched to a gene: 0. Germline V gene lookup returns CDR1 SGHRS and CDR2 YFSETQ.

The rearrangement joins TRBV18 to TRBJ2-5; weak D call: TRBD1 (5 bases). V was shortened by 6 bases and J by 10 bases, with 15 bases between the two germline ends. The length of the CDR3 is 12 residues. The germline CDR1 and CDR2 sequences are KGHSH and LQKENI. DNA of the CDR3: TGTGCCAGCTCGCCCCCCGTAGGGGTCCAGTACTTC. This encodes CASSPPVGVQYF.

The chain carries TRBV5-4 and TRBJ1-2; D is unclear. Looked up from germline, CDR1 is SGHNT and CDR2 is YYREEE (reference sequence). With 4 bases removed from V and 8 bases from J, the gap between germline ends came to 15 bases. The CDR3 has 13 residues. For the CDR3, the DNA is TGTGCCAGCAGCCCGGCCCGAGGAGAAGGCTACACCTTC. Its translation: CASSPARGEGYTF. The variable domain in full, completed from reference TRBV5-4 and TRBJ1-2, reads ETGVTQSPTHLIKTRGQQVTLRCSSQSGHNTVSWYQQALGQGPQFIFQYYREEENGRGNFPPRFSGLQFPNYSSELNVNALELDDSALYLCASSPARGEGYTFGSGTRLTVV.

This chain uses TRBV6-6 with TRBJ2-3, with D possibly matching TRBD1 (5 bases). Germline V gene sequence: CDR1 MNHNY, CDR2 SVGAGI (reference sequence). V lost 4 bases, J lost 3 bases, and 14 bases lay in between. This CDR3 has 15 amino acids. CDR3 sequence: CASSFLPQGTDTQYF. In nucleotides, the CDR3 is TGTGCCAGCAGTTTCCTACCGCAGGGAACAGATACGCAGTATTTT.

This clone showed up just once. This chain joins TRBV29-1 and TRBJ2-7, with a weak D call TRBD2 (5 bases). V lost 4 bases and J lost 0, with 13 bases in between. The CDR3 sequence is 14 residues long. CDR1 and CDR2 (germline): SQVTM, ANQGSEA. The CDR3 sequence: CSVGRDSASYEQYF. CDR3 coding DNA: TGCAGCGTTGGAAGGGATAGCGCCTCCTACGAGCAGTACTTC.

The V call is TRBV7-2, the J call TRBJ2-1; TRBD2 matches 9 bases. The CDR3 length is 17 residues. Germline trimming cut 2 bases from V and 8 bases from J; bases unmatched to any gene: 13. CDR1 and CDR2 (germline): SGHTA, FQGNSA. For the CDR3, the DNA is TGTGCCAGCAGCTTAAGGGTGGGGCTAGCGGGATTAGATGAGCAGTTCTTC. Translating it yields CASSLRVGLAGLDEQFF.

This rearrangement joins TRBV27 to TRBJ2-7; D may be TRBD1 or TRBD2 (5 bases each). Trimming took 2 bases from V and 3 from J, leaving 11 bases between them. Germline values: CDR1 MNHEY, CDR2 SMNVEV (reference sequence). There are 14 residues in the CDR3. The CDR3 region is CASSLVAGSYEQYF. In nucleotides, the CDR3 is TGTGCCAGCAGTTTAGTGGCAGGGAGCTACGAGCAGTACTTC.

This clone was seen a single time. The rearrangement links TRBV29-1 to TRBJ1-2, with TRBD1 as a possible D gene (5 bases). V dropped 6 bases and J dropped 4 bases, with 18 bases sitting between them. This CDR3 spans 14 amino acids. CDR1 and CDR2 (germline): SQVTM, ANQGSEA. The CDR3 reads CSVDNDGTSYGYTF. The DNA for the CDR3 is TGCAGCGTCGACAATGACGGGACGTCCTATGGCTACACCTTC.

This sequence joins TRBV30 and TRBJ1-2; no clear D. Deletions cut 1 base from V and 2 bases from J, with 5 bases between. Germline V CDR1 and CDR2: GTSNPN, SVGIG (reference sequence). The CDR3 is 12 amino acids. The CDR3, as DNA: TGTGCCTGGAGTGCCCGGAACTATGGCTACACCTTC. Translating gives CAWSARNYGYTF. Using reference TRBV30 and TRBJ1-2 for the parts outside the CDR3, the full variable domain is SQTIHQWPATLVQPVGSPLSLECTVEGTSNPNLYWYRQAAGRGLQLLFYSVGIGQISSEVPQNLSASRPQDRQFILSSKKLLLSDSGFYLCAWSARNYGYTFGSGTRLTVV.

V usage is TRBV13 and J usage is TRBJ2-2; 10 bases map to TRBD2. The CDR3 totals 16 residues. V was clipped by 5 bases and J by 5 bases; unmatched bases: 8. CDR1 and CDR2 from the germline V gene are PRHDT and FYEKMQ (reference sequence). CDR3 bases: TGTGCCAGCAGCGCCACTAGCGGGGAAAAAACCGGGGAGCTGTTTTTT. This encodes CASSATSGEKTGELFF.

DNA of the CDR3: TGTGCCAGCAGCTCCAACTACCGGGAAGCTTTCTTT. This encodes CASSSNYREAFF. V and J are TRBV7-8 and TRBJ1-1; D gene ambiguous. CDR3 length: 12 residues. Between the trimmed V and J ends, which lost 4 bases and 8 bases, there was a span of 11 bases. Germline V gives CDR1 SGHVS, CDR2 FQNEAQ.

The chain links TRBV11-2 to TRBJ1-3, with D perhaps TRBD1 (5 bases). Trimming removed 2 bases at V and 1 base at J, with 15 bases between. CDR3 length: 17 residues. Germline V CDR1 and CDR2: SGHAT, FQNNGV. The CDR3 protein is CASSLRGALASGNTIYF. The CDR3 nucleotides read TGTGCCAGCAGCTTACGCGGGGCCCTTGCATCTGGAAACACCATATATTTT.

This clone occurred once. The chain recombines TRBV6-5 with TRBJ1-2; possibly TRBD1 for D (5 bases). V lost 0 bases and J lost 4, with 12 bases in between. This CDR3 is 15 amino acids long. Germline V gene sequence: CDR1 MNHEY, CDR2 SVGAGI. This CDR3 is CASSYSDSLPYGYTF. CDR3 in DNA: TGTGCCAGCAGTTACTCCGACAGCCTCCCCTATGGCTACACCTTC.

The chain carries TRBV6-6 and TRBJ1-6; a weak D match, TRBD1 (5 bases). The CDR3 runs 14 residues. The germline V gene has CDR1 MNHNY and CDR2 SVGAGI (reference sequence). The V gene lost 5 bases and the J gene lost 6 bases, with 11 bases spanning the gap. The CDR3 nucleotides are TGTGCCAGCAGTGCCGGGACGGCTAATTCACCCCTCCACTTT. Translated: CASSAGTANSPLHF.

V and J are TRBV19 and TRBJ1-5; tentative D call: TRBD1 (6 bases). The CDR3 consists of 17 residues. Trimming took off 5 bases at V and 8 bases at J, with 25 bases between the two ends. Germline V CDR1 and CDR2: LNHDA, SQIVND (reference sequence). Written as DNA, the CDR3 is TGTGCCAGTAGTCTCAGTGGCAGGGGAGGGGATAGAGAGCCCCAGCATTTT. Its protein is CASSLSGRGGDREPQHF.

The rearrangement uses TRBV5-1 and TRBJ1-3; no clear D. V was shortened by 0 bases and J by 2 bases, with 6 bases between the two germline ends. Per germline, CDR1 SGHRS and CDR2 YFSETQ. This CDR3 comprises 14 residues. CDR3 in amino acids: CASSLEGPGNTIYF. Written as DNA, the CDR3 is TGCGCCAGCAGCTTGGAAGGGCCTGGAAACACCATATATTTT.

The sample holds a few counts of this clone. This sequence joins TRBV5-1 and TRBJ2-2; 8 bases are a match to TRBD1. V lost 0 bases and J lost 0; bases outside the gene matches: 1. CDR1 is SGHRS and CDR2 is YFSETQ in the germline V gene. This CDR3 has 16 amino acids. The CDR3 bases are TGCGCCAGCAGCTTGGAGGGACAGGCGAACACCGGGGAGCTGTTTTTT. Translated, it gives CASSLEGQANTGELFF.

V usage is TRBV30 and J usage is TRBJ2-7; 11 positions agree with TRBD1. This CDR3 has 14 amino acids. CDR1 is GTSNPN, CDR2 SVGIG, per germline (reference sequence). The J segment lost 4 bases and the V segment lost 1 base, leaving 3 bases of the junction unmatched. The CDR3 loop is CAWSGDRGVYEQYF. The DNA of the CDR3 is TGTGCCTGGAGTGGGGACAGGGGGGTGTACGAGCAGTACTTC.

V and J are TRBV5-5 and TRBJ2-4; 7 bases align to TRBD1. The CDR3 spans 16 residues. V was clipped by 1 base and J by 1 base; unmatched bases: 5. Germline V CDR1 and CDR2: SGHKS, YYEKEE (reference sequence). This chain's CDR3 is CASSLKQGMAKNIQYF. The CDR3 nucleotides read TGTGCCAGCAGCTTGAAACAGGGGATGGCCAAAAACATTCAGTACTTC.

This rearrangement joins TRBV18 to TRBJ1-5, with TRBD1 as a possible D gene (5 bases). Germline CDR1 and CDR2: KGHSH and LQKENI. The CDR3 is 14 amino acids. Trimming stripped 6 bases from V and 4 bases from J, with 13 bases between. Here the CDR3 DNA reads TGTGCCAGCTCCCAAGGGACCGATAATCAGCCCCAGCATTTT. Translated: CASSQGTDNQPQHF.

V gene TRBV2 combines with J gene TRBJ1-5; possibly TRBD1 for D (5 bases). V lost 5 bases to trimming and J lost 4 bases, with 18 bases between them. Germline CDR1 is SNHLY and CDR2 is FYNNEI. CDR3 length: 16 amino acids. The CDR3 DNA reads TGTGCCAGCAGTTGGGGCACCGGGACCGTGAATCAGCCCCAGCATTTT. As protein: CASSWGTGTVNQPQHF.

This clone appeared once. The gene calls are TRBV5-1 and TRBJ2-6; no reliable D call. CDR1 and CDR2 from the germline V gene are SGHRS and YFSETQ. The CDR3 runs 15 residues. V was cut by 4 bases and J by 4 bases, with 12 bases left in between. CDR3 sequence reads: CASSLQYVGANVLTF. CDR3 nucleotide sequence: TGCGCCAGCAGCCTTCAGTACGTAGGGGCCAACGTCCTGACTTTC. Together with reference TRBV5-1 and TRBJ2-6, the CDR3 gives the full variable domain: KAGVTQTPRYLIKTRGQQVTLSCSPISGHRSVSWYQQTPGQGLQFLFEYFSETQRNKGNFPGRFSGRQFSNSRSEMNVSTLELGDSALYLCASSLQYVGANVLTFGAGSRLTVL.

CDR3 region: CATSRDVQGANGYTF. The CDR3, as DNA: TGTGCCACCAGCAGAGATGTTCAGGGGGCTAATGGCTACACCTTC. The rearrangement uses TRBV15 and TRBJ1-2, with 8 bases aligning to TRBD1. The CDR3 runs to 15 residues. Germline V gene lookup returns CDR1 LNHNV and CDR2 YYDKDF (reference sequence). Unmatched junction bases numbered 6, after V lost 0 bases and J lost 6 bases.

In nucleotides, the CDR3 is TGTGCCAGTAGTAGGACAGGGGAGGCCGGGGAGCTGTTTTTT. Amino acids: CASSRTGEAGELFF. The chain combines TRBV19 with TRBJ2-2; 9 nucleotides align to TRBD1. The CDR3 is 14 residues long. V trimming: 4 bases; J trimming: 6 bases; junction bases outside the gene matches: 3. The germline gives CDR1 LNHDA, CDR2 SQIVND (reference sequence).